One sample yielded the 5 T cell receptor beta chains listed below, sequenced in a study of T cells in tumors after PD-1 blockade. Generated by immunoSEQ multiplex PCR, the TCRdb table keeps only in-frame clones and is missing some. The sample consists of roughly 60,000 clones, roughly 75% of them appearing once. The sample was PBMCs, taken before anti-PD-1 treatment. The receptors were sampled from a human donor with basal cell carcinoma.

V is TRBV27 and J is TRBJ2-2, with 9 bases lining up with TRBD1. CDR1 is MNHEY, CDR2 SMNVEV, per germline (reference sequence). The CDR3 totals 17 residues. Germline trimming cut 5 bases from V and 5 bases from J; bases unmatched to any gene: 12. The CDR3 region is CASSPRGTGIRTGELFF. DNA for the CDR3: TGTGCCAGCAGTCCTAGGGGGACAGGGATCAGGACCGGGGAGCTGTTTTTT.

The chain has TRBV2 and TRBJ2-6; D is ambiguous. Germline CDR1 and CDR2: SNHLY and FYNNEI. The CDR3 has 15 amino acids. Trimming stripped 8 bases from V and 5 bases from J, with 16 bases between. The DNA of the CDR3 is TGTGCCAGCGCCTCCCGGGCCGCGAGGGCCAACGTCCTGACTTTC. Amino acid sequence: CASASRAARANVLTF.

In its sample, this clone was seen once. The V gene is TRBV18, the J gene TRBJ2-1; D assignment may be TRBD1 or TRBD2 (5 bases each). Trimming took off 3 bases at V and 5 bases at J, with 14 bases between the two ends. The germline V gene has CDR1 KGHSH and CDR2 LQKENI. This CDR3 contains 15 residues. The CDR3 loop reads CASSPVRDVDNEQFF. The CDR3 DNA follows: TGTGCCAGCTCACCCGTCCGGGACGTGGACAATGAGCAGTTCTTC.

The genes are TRBV3-1 (or the pseudogene TRBV3-2) and TRBJ2-3; D is unresolved. The CDR3 runs 13 residues. Germline V gene data show CDR1 as LGHDT and CDR2 as YNNKEL (reference sequence). V was trimmed by 4 bases and J by 5 bases, leaving 10 bases between them. The chain's CDR3 is CASSPGRLDTQYF. As DNA, the CDR3 is TGTGCCAGCAGCCCAGGCCGCTTAGATACGCAGTATTTT.

The chain employs TRBV6-6 and TRBJ1-1; D unresolved. CDR1 is MNHNY, CDR2 SVGAGI, per germline (reference sequence). The CDR3 length is 13 residues. Deletions cut 7 bases from V and 0 bases from J, with 9 bases between. CDR3 in amino acids: CASTDGMNTEAFF. In DNA, the CDR3 is TGTGCCAGCACGGACGGCATGAACACTGAAGCTTTCTTT.